This T cell receptor beta chain was documented in a study of blood T cell repertoires in COVID-19 (dated by TCRdb to 2018 to 2020). Regarding the research as a whole: The collaborator samples originated in the United States, Italy and Spain and spanned the acute and convalescent phases of COVID-19. Samples were obtained from the ongoing ImmuneRACE study (first 160 participants) and from 950 to 1,500 subjects provided by 6 global collaborators. The repertoires were made available in a free public database intended to serve as a resource for research on the immune response to SARS-CoV-2. Where HLA class I and class II types were available, the types were taken from metadata supplied by the sample provider, not from assay-based typing. Deeply sampled blood TCRbeta repertoires from subjects exposed to, actively infected with, or recovered from COVID-19 were included in the dataset. The prospective study material was composed of cDNA or gDNA derived from T cells, B-cell-depleted T cells, or PBMCs. A de-identified subject ID, COVID-19 status, age in years and sex were almost always included in the sample metadata.

Study-level results and caveats: How much clinical and demographic metadata was included differed by source and by participant, and the metadata was provided uncurated.

A remark on this clone: Its binding antigen is unknown. Base qualities were left out, and no much larger clone turns up one base away.

At one collaborating source in Seattle, patients were enrolled during active infection and were followed longitudinally through the course of disease. Whole blood was collected in K2EDTA tubes by collaborating institutions according to the institutions' own protocols. For TCRbeta analysis, collaborator samples were shipped as frozen whole blood, as isolated PBMCs, or as DNA extracted from either sample type. From a lookup of the germline V gene, CDR1 and CDR2 are SGHDN and FVKESK. The CDR3, cysteine through phenylalanine, is 14 amino acids long. The sequence is cut down to CDR3 DNA, 42 bases in frame from base 1. Deletion took 7 bases off V and 3 bases off J, with a span of 13 bases between the germline ends. TCRbeta CDR3 regions were amplified from genomic DNA using the immunoSEQ Assay, a bias-controlled multiplex PCR. Per the original workflow: The number of nucleated cells in each sample was estimated from the amplification of reference gene primers within the assay. Sequence reads were collapsed and filtered to measure the absolute abundance of every unique TCRbeta CDR3 rearrangement. Productive Simpson clonality was computed per sample as the square root of Simpson's diversity index over productive rearrangements. The immuneACCESS repertoire file appears here via TCRdb, limited to in-frame rearrangements. These files lack a portion of the clones; in checked studies, under half of the deficit traces to unresolved V genes, and the cause of the others is not known. D and trimming were read from the DNA, whereas the V and J calls and clone size are those reported in that table. This sample lists around 270,000 clones; about 91% were detected once. 2.5% to 3% of the sample belongs to the ten largest clones.

The sample was peripheral blood. The TCR sequence derives from a person aged 18-30 years with COVID-19, enrolled during active disease. The chain was built from TRBV14 and TRBJ2-1; no confident D gene assignment can be made. The DNA sequence follows: TGTGCCAGCACCGTAGGCGGATACTACAATGAGCAGTTCTTC. Its translation reads: CASTVGGYYNEQFF.